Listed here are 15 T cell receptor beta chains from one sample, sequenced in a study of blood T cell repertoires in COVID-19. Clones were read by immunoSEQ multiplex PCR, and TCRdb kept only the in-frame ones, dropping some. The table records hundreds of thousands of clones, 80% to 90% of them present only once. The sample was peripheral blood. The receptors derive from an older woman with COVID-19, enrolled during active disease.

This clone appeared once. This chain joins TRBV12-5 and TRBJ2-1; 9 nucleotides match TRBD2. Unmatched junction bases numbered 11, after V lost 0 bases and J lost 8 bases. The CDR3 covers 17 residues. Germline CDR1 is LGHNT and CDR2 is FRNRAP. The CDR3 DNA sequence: TGTGCTAGTGGTTTGGTACCAATGCGGGGGGGAGGGCATGAGCAGTTCTTC. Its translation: CASGLVPMRGGGHEQFF.

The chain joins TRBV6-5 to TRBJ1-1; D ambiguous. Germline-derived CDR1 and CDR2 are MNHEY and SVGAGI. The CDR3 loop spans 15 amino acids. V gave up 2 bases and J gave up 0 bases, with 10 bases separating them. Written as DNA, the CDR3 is TGTGCCAGCAGTTACCGCGAGGGTTTGAACACTGAAGCTTTCTTT. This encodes CASSYREGLNTEAFF.

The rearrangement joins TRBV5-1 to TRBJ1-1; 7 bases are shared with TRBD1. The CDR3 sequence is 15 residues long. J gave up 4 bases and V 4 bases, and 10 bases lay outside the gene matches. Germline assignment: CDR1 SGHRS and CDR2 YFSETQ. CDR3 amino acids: CASSPTTGIVTEAFF. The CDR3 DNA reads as TGCGCCAGCAGCCCCACGACAGGGATCGTCACTGAAGCTTTCTTT.

The CDR3 region is CASSRQFTNEKLFF. CDR3 nucleotide sequence: TGCGCCAGCAGCCGACAGTTTACTAATGAAAAACTGTTTTTT. The rearrangement uses TRBV5-1 and TRBJ1-4; a possible D gene is TRBD1 (5 bases). The CDR3 contains 14 residues. Germline CDR1 SGHRS, CDR2 YFSETQ. The ends were cut back, 4 bases at V and 2 bases at J, with 9 bases in the middle.

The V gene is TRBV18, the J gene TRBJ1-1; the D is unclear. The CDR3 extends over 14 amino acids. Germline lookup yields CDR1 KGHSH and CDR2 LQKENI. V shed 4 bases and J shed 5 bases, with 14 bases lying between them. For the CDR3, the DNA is TGTGCCAGCTCACAGACGTCTTTGAGGACTGAAGCTTTCTTT. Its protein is CASSQTSLRTEAFF.

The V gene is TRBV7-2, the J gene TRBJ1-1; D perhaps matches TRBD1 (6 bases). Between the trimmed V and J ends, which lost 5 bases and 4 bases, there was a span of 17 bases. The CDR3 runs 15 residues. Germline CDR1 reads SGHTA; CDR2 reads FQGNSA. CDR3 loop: CASSPDSTGFTEAFF. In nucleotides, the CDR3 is TGTGCCAGCAGCCCAGATTCTACAGGGTTCACTGAAGCTTTCTTT. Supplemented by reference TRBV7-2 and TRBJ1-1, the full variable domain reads GAGVSQSPSNKVTEKGKDVELRCDPISGHTALYWYRQSLGQGLEFLIYFQGNSAPDKSGLPSDRFSAERTGGSVSTLTIQRTQQEDSAVYLCASSPDSTGFTEAFFGQGTRLTVV.

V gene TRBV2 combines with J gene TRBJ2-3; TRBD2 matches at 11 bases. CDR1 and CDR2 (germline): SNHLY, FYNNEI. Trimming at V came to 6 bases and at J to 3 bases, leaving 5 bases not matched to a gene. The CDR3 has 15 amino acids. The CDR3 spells CASRGTSGKTDTQYF. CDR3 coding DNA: TGTGCCAGCAGGGGGACTAGCGGAAAAACAGATACGCAGTATTTT.

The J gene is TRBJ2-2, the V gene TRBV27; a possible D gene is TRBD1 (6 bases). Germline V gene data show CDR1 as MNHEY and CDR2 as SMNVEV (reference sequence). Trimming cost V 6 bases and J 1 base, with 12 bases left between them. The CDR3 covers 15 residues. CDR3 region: CASSISTGNTGELFF. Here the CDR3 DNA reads TGTGCCAGCAGCATCTCGACAGGGAACACCGGGGAGCTGTTTTTT.

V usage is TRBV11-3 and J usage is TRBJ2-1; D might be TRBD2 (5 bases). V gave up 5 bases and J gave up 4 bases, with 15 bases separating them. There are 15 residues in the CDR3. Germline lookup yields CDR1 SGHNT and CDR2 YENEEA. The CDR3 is CASSPSGLAYNEQFF. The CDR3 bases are TGTGCCAGCAGCCCTTCCGGGCTAGCATACAATGAGCAGTTCTTC.

The CDR3 sequence: CATSSGGTSVETQYF. The CDR3 DNA follows: TGTGCCACCAGCAGTGGAGGGACTAGCGTAGAGACCCAGTACTTC. J is TRBJ2-5 and V is TRBV15; 10 bases match TRBD2. The CDR3 is 15 amino acids. CDR1 LNHNV and CDR2 YYDKDF come from the germline V gene (reference sequence). V was pared by 3 bases and J by 4 bases, with 5 bases of the junction left unmatched. The entire variable domain, with the rest obtained from reference TRBV15 and TRBJ2-5, is as follows: DAMVIQNPRYQVTQFGKPVTLSCSQTLNHNVMYWYQQKSSQAPKLLFHYYDKDFNNEADTPDNFQSRRPNTSFCFLDIRSPGLGDTAMYLCATSSGGTSVETQYFGPGTRLLVL.

The CDR3 nucleotides are TGTGCCAGCATCTCAGGGGGAGGTATGGGCTACACCTTC. It codes for CASISGGGMGYTF. The rearrangement links TRBV2 to TRBJ1-2; 7 positions agree with TRBD1. This CDR3 has 13 residues. Per germline, CDR1 SNHLY and CDR2 FYNNEI. The V gene end was trimmed by 7 bases and the J gene end by 8 bases; junction bases not matched to a gene: 10.

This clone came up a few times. CDR3: CASSYRTGGPYGYTF. CDR3 DNA: TGTGCCAGCAGCTACCGGACAGGGGGTCCCTATGGCTACACCTTC. The rearrangement joins TRBV5-6 to TRBJ1-2, with 10 bases fitting TRBD1. The V gene's germline CDR1 is SGHDT and CDR2 YYEEEE. The CDR3 runs to 15 residues. Germline trimming cut 3 bases from V and 4 bases from J; bases unmatched to any gene: 6.

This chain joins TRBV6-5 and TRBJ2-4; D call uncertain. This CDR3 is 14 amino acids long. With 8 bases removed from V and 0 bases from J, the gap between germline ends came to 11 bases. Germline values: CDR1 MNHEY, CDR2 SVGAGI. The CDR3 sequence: CASSSTIAKNIQYF. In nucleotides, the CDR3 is TGTGCCAGCTCATCTACGATAGCCAAAAACATTCAGTACTTC.

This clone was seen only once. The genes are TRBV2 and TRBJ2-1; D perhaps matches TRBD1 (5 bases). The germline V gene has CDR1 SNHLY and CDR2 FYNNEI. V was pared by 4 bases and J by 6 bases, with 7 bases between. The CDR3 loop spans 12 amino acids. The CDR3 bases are TGTGCCAGCAGTGGGGGCATCAATGAGCAGTTCTTC. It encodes CASSGGINEQFF.

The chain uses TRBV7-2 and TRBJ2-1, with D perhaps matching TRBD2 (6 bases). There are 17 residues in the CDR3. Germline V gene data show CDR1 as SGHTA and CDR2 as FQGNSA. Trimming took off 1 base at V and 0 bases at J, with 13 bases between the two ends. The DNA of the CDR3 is TGTGCCAGCAGCTTAGTGGGGGGTCCAACCTCCTACAATGAGCAGTTCTTC. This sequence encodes CASSLVGGPTSYNEQFF.